These T cell receptor beta chains were read from a single sample in a study of shared clonotypes between healthy human individuals. Repertoires were generated with immunoSEQ multiplex PCR, while TCRdb's copy carries only in-frame clones and drops some. Among almost 750,000 clones listed, over 55% were seen once. Sample: memory CD4+ T cells sorted from blood. The receptors shown here come from a woman in her twenties or thirties in good health. CDR3s include the opening cysteine and the closing phenylalanine or tryptophan. A D gene is named only where the DNA matches it firmly. The size field is filled for only some rows; it gives once, few, many or a size class.

d_gene,abundance,v_gene,j_gene,CDR3aa,CDR3nt
TRBD2,.,TRBV25-1,TRBJ2-2,CASSDAGRAPTGELFF,TGTGCCAGCAGTGATGCCGGGAGGGCTCCCACCGGGGAGCTGTTTTTT
.,.,TRBV19,TRBJ1-4,CASSVGEATKLFF,TGTGCCAGTAGTGTCGGGGAAGCTACAAAACTGTTTTTT
.,.,TRBV28,TRBJ2-7,CASSPGQRSYEQYF,TGTGCCAGCAGTCCAGGACAGCGCTCCTACGAGCAGTACTTC
TRBD2,.,TRBV5-1,TRBJ2-1,CASSWGLTSGSNNEQFF,TGCGCCAGCAGCTGGGGGTTGACTAGCGGGAGCAATAATGAGCAGTTCTTC
TRBD2,.,TRBV9,TRBJ2-1,CASSGTSGHNEQFF,TGTGCCAGCAGCGGGACTAGCGGTCACAATGAGCAGTTCTTC
.,few,TRBV6-1,TRBJ2-7,CASSDQGRLVGTVYPEQYF,TGTGCCAGCAGTGACCAGGGGCGCTTGGTCGGGACTGTTTACCCCGAGCAGTACTTC
TRBD1,.,TRBV6-5,TRBJ1-1,CASSQGGKNTEAFF,TGTGCCAGCAGTCAGGGGGGGAAGAACACTGAAGCTTTCTTT
TRBD2,.,TRBV7-3,TRBJ2-3,CASSNSLLAGDTDTQYF,TGTGCCAGCAGCAATAGCCTCCTAGCGGGGGACACAGATACGCAGTATTTT
TRBD1,.,TRBV12-5,TRBJ2-7,CASARDRTYEQYF,TGTGCTAGTGCTCGGGACAGGACCTACGAGCAGTACTTC
.,.,TRBV7-5,TRBJ2-7,CVRSLGGLETTDDEQYF,TGTGTCAGAAGCTTAGGAGGACTGGAAACTACGGACGACGAGCAGTACTTC
TRBD1,.,TRBV28,TRBJ1-2,CAGSTGGFGYTF,TGTGCTGGATCGACAGGGGGCTTCGGCTACACCTTC
.,.,TRBV9,TRBJ2-7,CASSVGQALSYEQYF,TGTGCCAGCAGCGTAGGCCAGGCCCTTTCCTACGAGCAGTACTTC
.,many,TRBV4-1,TRBJ1-4,CASSQGTPNNEKLFF,TGCGCCAGCAGCCAAGGGACACCGAATAATGAAAAACTGTTTTTT